This entry lists 30 T cell receptor beta chains sequenced from one sample in a study of monozygotic twins with inflammatory bowel disease. TCRdb re-called the 5' RACE reads and shows each CDR3 protein once, DNA omitted. This repertoire includes under 150,000 distinct CDR3 sequences. Sequenced material: blood. These receptors came from a human donor with ulcerative colitis or Crohn's disease, or a healthy co-twin of an affected twin (not recorded which).

This chain connects TRBV15 to TRBJ2-2; TCRdb's D call of TRBD1 is untestable without DNA. Germline lookup yields CDR1 LNHNV and CDR2 YYDKDF (reference sequence). The CDR3 loop spans 13 amino acids. CDR3 in amino acids: CATSAGVTGELFF.

CDR3 protein: CASSLRATVNSNQPQHF. This chain joins TRBV7-2 and TRBJ1-5; TCRdb proposes TRBD1, but this gene call is untestable without DNA. The CDR3 runs 17 residues. Germline values: CDR1 SGHTA, CDR2 FQGNSA.

The chain carries TRBV20-1 and TRBJ1-2; there is no DNA to check the TCRdb D call of TRBD1. Germline V gene data show CDR1 as DFQATT and CDR2 as SNEGSKA (reference sequence). The CDR3 spans 15 residues. CDR3 residues: CSARARSGGIYGYTF.

This CDR3 reads CASSVGGYSNQPQHF. V usage is TRBV9 and J usage is TRBJ1-5; TCRdb's D call of TRBD1 is untestable without DNA. The CDR3 spans 15 residues. Germline assignment: CDR1 SGDLS and CDR2 YYNGEE.

The chain has TRBV4-2 and TRBJ2-1; the TCRdb D gene call, TRBD1, has no DNA to confirm it. The CDR3 extends over 16 amino acids. Germline loops: CDR1 LGHNA, CDR2 YNFKEQ. CDR3 amino acids: CASSQQTGGWVNEQFF.

The CDR3 sequence is CASSQDIQYGHYGYTF. This chain joins TRBV4-3 and TRBJ1-2. Germline V gene data show CDR1 as LGHNA and CDR2 as YSLEER. This CDR3 region has 16 residues.

The chain uses TRBV7-9 and TRBJ2-2; TCRdb lists TRBD1, though no DNA is available to test this call. The CDR3 loop spans 16 amino acids. Germline V gives CDR1 SEHNR, CDR2 FQNEAQ (reference sequence). The chain's CDR3 is CASSPKTGLNTGELFF. The full variable domain, in which reference TRBV7-9 and TRBJ2-2 provide the parts outside the CDR3, is DTGVSQNPRHKITKRGQNVTFRCDPISEHNRLYWYRQTLGQGPEFLTYFQNEAQLEKSRLLSDRFSAERPKGSFSTLEIQRTEQGDSAMYLCASSPKTGLNTGELFFGEGSRLTVL.

The chain employs TRBV7-9 and TRBJ2-7. The germline V gene encodes CDR1 SEHNR and CDR2 FQNEAQ (reference sequence). This CDR3 spans 12 amino acids. CDR3 sequence reads: CASSSRVYEQYF.

The V call is TRBV9, the J call TRBJ1-1; there is no DNA to check the TCRdb D call of TRBD1. CDR1 is SGDLS and CDR2 is YYNGEE in the germline V gene. CDR3 size: 15 residues. CDR3 residues: CASSYRDSMNTEAFF.

The rearrangement links TRBV7-8 to TRBJ2-7; TCRdb's D gene call, TRBD2, goes unchecked for lack of DNA. Germline V lookup: CDR1 SGHVS, CDR2 FQNEAQ. The CDR3 has 14 amino acids. The chain's CDR3 is CASTVRDFSYEQYF.

The genes are TRBV4-1 and TRBJ1-1; TCRdb picks TRBD1, but there is no DNA to check that call. The V gene's germline CDR1 is MGHRA and CDR2 YSYEKL. This CDR3 contains 15 residues. The CDR3: CASSQEGQRNTEAFF.

This chain uses TRBV29-1 with TRBJ1-2; TCRdb's D call, TRBD1, is unchecked because there is no DNA. Germline loops: CDR1 SQVTM, CDR2 ANQGSEA. The CDR3 sequence is 11 residues long. The CDR3 sequence is CSAPHRDGYTF.

The rearrangement joins TRBV6-1 to TRBJ2-7; TCRdb gives TRBD1 as the D gene, but with no DNA this cannot be confirmed. CDR1 MNHNS and CDR2 SASEGT come from the germline V gene. This CDR3 region has 14 residues. The CDR3 region is CASSKGQVRDEQYF.

The chain links TRBV6-1 to TRBJ2-7. CDR1 is MNHNS, CDR2 SASEGT, per germline. The CDR3 covers 14 residues. This chain's CDR3 is CASSWTDSSYEQYF.

V is TRBV7-6 and J is TRBJ2-2; TCRdb picks TRBD1, but there is no DNA to check that call. The V gene's germline CDR1 is SGHVS and CDR2 FNYEAQ. The CDR3 consists of 15 residues. The CDR3: CASSWTGGKTGELFF.

The gene calls are TRBV5-1 and TRBJ1-4; the TCRdb D gene call, TRBD1, has no DNA to confirm it. Per germline, CDR1 SGHRS and CDR2 YFSETQ. This CDR3 has 15 amino acids. The CDR3 region is CASSLVEGASEKLFF.

The J gene is TRBJ2-5, the V gene TRBV24-1; without DNA, the TCRdb call of TRBD2 cannot be checked. The CDR3 totals 16 residues. The germline CDR1 and CDR2 sequences are KGHDR and SFDVKD. The CDR3 protein is CATSDLGDSGKETQYF.

V and J are TRBV5-1 and TRBJ2-2; TCRdb calls TRBD2, which cannot be checked without DNA. The CDR3 is 14 amino acids. CDR1 is SGHRS and CDR2 is YFSETQ in the germline V gene. This CDR3 reads CASSVAGETGELFF.

The V call is TRBV4-3, the J call TRBJ2-7; the D call of TRBD1 rests on TCRdb alone, since no DNA is present to check it. CDR1 and CDR2 from the germline V gene are LGHNA and YSLEER. This CDR3 comprises 20 residues. The CDR3: CASSRDRTDKILHSSYEQYF.

This CDR3 is CASSDYGGPNTGELFF. The chain has TRBV6-1 and TRBJ2-2; the D call of TRBD1 rests on TCRdb alone, since no DNA is present to check it. Germline V gives CDR1 MNHNS, CDR2 SASEGT. CDR3 length: 16 residues.

The genes are TRBV14 and TRBJ2-3; there is no DNA to check the TCRdb D call of TRBD1. The CDR3 has 14 residues. The germline V gene encodes CDR1 SGHDN and CDR2 FVKESK. The CDR3 is CASQSTGGADTQYF.

This chain joins TRBV11-2 and TRBJ1-1; without DNA, the TCRdb call of TRBD1 cannot be checked. There are 15 residues in the CDR3. CDR1 and CDR2 (germline): SGHAT, FQNNGV. CDR3 loop: CASSGLQGGNTEAFF.

This chain links TRBV5-6 with TRBJ1-5. Germline CDR1 reads SGHDT; CDR2 reads YYEEEE. CDR3 length: 14 amino acids. CDR3 sequence reads: CASSAGLYNQPQHF.

V is TRBV10-3 and J is TRBJ2-5; the D gene TCRdb calls, TRBD1, cannot be checked with no DNA. The CDR3 runs 13 residues. Germline V gene sequence: CDR1 ENHRY, CDR2 SYGVKD. The CDR3 loop is CAISGTGPETQYF.

The chain links TRBV7-2 to TRBJ2-3; TCRdb's assignment of TRBD1 cannot be checked, as there is no DNA. Germline V CDR1 and CDR2: SGHTA, FQGNSA. The length of the CDR3 is 16 residues. CDR3 protein: CASSQHGTGGTDTQYF.

This chain links TRBV18 with TRBJ2-7; TCRdb designates TRBD2, a call that cannot be tested without DNA. The CDR3 has 15 amino acids. Germline lookup yields CDR1 KGHSH and CDR2 LQKENI. CDR3 in amino acids: CASSPGRTFSYEQYF. Together with reference TRBV18 and TRBJ2-7, the CDR3 gives the full variable domain: NAGVMQNPRHLVRRRGQEARLRCSPMKGHSHVYWYRQLPEEGLKFMVYLQKENIIDESGMPKERFSAEFPKEGPSILRIQQVVRGDSAAYFCASSPGRTFSYEQYFGPGTRLTVT.

This chain connects TRBV6-6 to TRBJ2-7; TCRdb picks TRBD1, but there is no DNA to check that call. The CDR3 is made up of 13 amino acids. In germline, CDR1 is MNHNY, CDR2 SVGAGI (reference sequence). CDR3 amino acids: CASRDSPTYEQYF.

The chain couples TRBV5-4 to TRBJ2-1; TCRdb outputs TRBD1, but without DNA this stays unchecked. The germline V gene has CDR1 SGHNT and CDR2 YYREEE (reference sequence). The CDR3 sequence is 14 residues long. The chain's CDR3 is CASSPDRGWNEQFF.

The chain uses TRBV7-2 and TRBJ1-5. Germline V gene data show CDR1 as SGHTA and CDR2 as FQGNSA. The CDR3 covers 14 residues. The CDR3 loop reads CASSRGFNNQPQHF.

The chain is built from TRBV7-9 and TRBJ2-1; TCRdb's D call of TRBD2 is untestable without DNA. The CDR3 spans 17 residues. Germline V gene sequence: CDR1 SEHNR, CDR2 FQNEAQ (reference sequence). The CDR3 here is CASSLGTGLASYNEQFF.